This T cell receptor (beta chain) was observed in a study of blood T cells in healthy people across ages. Study in general: About one barcoded beta molecule per two T cells was captured by template switching. Whole-study results and caveats: Higher diversity and more naive CD4+ cells were features of long-lived donors, compared to aged donors.

Only a few counts were recorded for this clonotype. Its antigen is unidentified. Through a sample-barcoded 5' primer and a J-beta primer mix, a second PCR was run for about 6 to 12 cycles. CDR3-containing paired-end reads numbering at least 2.5 million came from each sample. TCRdb re-analysed the 5' RACE reads in MiXCR, keeping a single row per CDR3 protein. The sample has about 290,000 distinct CDR3 sequences; around 27% are singletons. V lost 3 bases and J lost 0, with 16 bases in between. The CDR3 length is 17 residues. Germline V gene sequence: CDR1 SGHRS, CDR2 YFSETQ. This TCR came from a woman in her 70s in good health. The chain combines TRBV5-1 with TRBJ2-1; perhaps TRBD2 as D (5 bases). The sample taken for sequencing was blood. Written as DNA, the CDR3 is TGCGCCAGCAGCTACGTTAGGGAGCGTCTCTCCTACAATGAGCAGTTCTTC. It is translated as CASSYVRERLSYNEQFF.